This passage covers 2 T cell receptor beta chains from one sample sequenced in a study of Graves' ophthalmopathy and Graves' hyperthyroidism. The authors amplified TCR beta CDR3 regions from RNA transcripts. The workflow started with a first-round RT-PCR run with HTBI primers and then moved on to a second-round multiplex PCR. From the multiplex PCR reads, TCRdb called clonotypes with MiXCR, one entry per CDR3 protein. The table has 620,000 or so distinct CDR3 sequences, 20% to 25% seen once. Sequenced sample: peripheral blood. These receptor sequences come from a woman aged 18-29 years with stable Graves' hyperthyroidism. Some clones in this sample may be carry-over from other donors' samples.

The V call is TRBV28, the J call TRBJ2-5, with 9 nucleotides matching TRBD1. Near its end, the DNA agrees better with TRBJ2-4, so the J call may be wrong. The germline gives CDR1 MDHEN, CDR2 SYDVKM. This CDR3 region has 18 residues. CDR3 protein: CASSLYRGLGIGKNIQYF. For the CDR3, the DNA is TGTGCCAGCAGTTTATACAGGGGGCTTGGTATCGGCAAAAACATTCAGTACTTC.

The CDR3 DNA reads TGCGCCAGCAGCGGGGGGACTAGCGGGAGGGCCCGAGAGACCCAGTACTTC. Translation gives CASSGGTSGRARETQYF. J is TRBJ2-5 and V is TRBV5-1; TRBD2 matches at 16 bases. The germline gives CDR1 SGHRS, CDR2 YFSETQ. The CDR3 contains 17 residues. Trimming cost V 4 bases and J 4 bases; bases outside gene matches: 7.